Each of the 30 T cell receptor beta chains below was sequenced from the same sample in a study of regulatory T cells in long-lasting Graves disease. Libraries of TCR beta came from iRepertoire HTBI primers plus Arm-PCR of CDR3 regions. TCRdb recomputed calls from the multiplex PCR reads with MiXCR, one row per CDR3 protein. The sample yields 360,000 or so distinct CDR3 sequences, about an eighth seen once. Time point: newly diagnosed GD, antithyroid drugs for less than 3 months. After RNA was extracted from PBMCs, the TCR library was made from it. The sample was also reused in another study, on T cells in Graves' hyperthyroidism and ophthalmopathy.

This specimen consisted of peripheral blood mononuclear cells (PBMCs), obtained at new diagnosis, from a patient treated with antithyroid drugs. All receptors derive from a woman aged 18-30 years with Graves disease.

At least ten counts were recorded for this clonotype. The CDR3 loop reads CASSRLPPSTDTQYF. The CDR3 DNA is TGTGCCAGCAGCCGATTGCCCCCTAGCACAGATACGCAGTATTTT. J is TRBJ2-3 and V is TRBV27; D gene unclear. CDR1 and CDR2 (germline): MNHEY, SMNVEV (reference sequence). This CDR3 contains 15 residues. Trimming removed 6 bases from V and 0 bases from J, with 13 bases in between.

The rearrangement uses TRBV10-3 and TRBJ2-1; D unresolved. Germline V gene lookup returns CDR1 ENHRY and CDR2 SYGVKD. The V gene lost 5 bases and the J gene lost 5 bases, with 7 bases spanning the gap. CDR3 length equals 12 residues. The CDR3 DNA is TGTGCCATCAGTACGATTGACAATGAGCAGTTCTTC. This sequence encodes CAISTIDNEQFF.

This clonotype was detected many times. The J gene is TRBJ2-3, the V gene TRBV2; TRBD1 matches at 8 bases. This CDR3 has 16 residues. V gave up 5 bases and J gave up 6 bases; unmatched junction bases: 13. Germline V gives CDR1 SNHLY, CDR2 FYNNEI. The CDR3 nucleotides are TGTGCCAGCAGTAAACCGGGACAGGACATAAAGGATACGCAGTATTTT. Amino acids: CASSKPGQDIKDTQYF.

At least ten counts were recorded for this clonotype. The chain uses TRBV7-9 and TRBJ1-2, with 7 bases lining up with TRBD1. The V gene end was trimmed by 5 bases and the J gene end by 4 bases; junction bases not matched to a gene: 4. In germline, CDR1 is SEHNR, CDR2 FQNEAQ (reference sequence). This CDR3 is 13 amino acids long. The CDR3 sequence is CASSDWTGYGYTF. The CDR3, as DNA: TGTGCCAGCAGCGACTGGACAGGCTATGGCTACACCTTC.

This clonotype was observed many times. This chain joins TRBV7-9 and TRBJ2-7, with D perhaps TRBD1 (6 bases). There are 15 residues in the CDR3. Germline CDR1 and CDR2: SEHNR and FQNEAQ (reference sequence). The V and J ends lost 3 bases and 0 bases respectively, with 12 bases between them. In DNA form, the CDR3 reads TGTGCCAGCAGCTTCCCAGGGGCCAACTCCTACGAGCAGTACTTC. It codes for CASSFPGANSYEQYF. The entire variable domain, with the rest obtained from reference TRBV7-9 and TRBJ2-7, is as follows: DTGVSQNPRHKITKRGQNVTFRCDPISEHNRLYWYRQTLGQGPEFLTYFQNEAQLEKSRLLSDRFSAERPKGSFSTLEIQRTEQGDSAMYLCASSFPGANSYEQYFGPGTRLTVT.

This clonotype was detected a few times. The chain employs TRBV15 and TRBJ2-7; TRBD2 agrees at 11 bases. This CDR3 is 16 amino acids long. Germline V gives CDR1 LNHNV, CDR2 YYDKDF (reference sequence). V lost 0 bases to trimming and J lost 6 bases; unmatched junction nucleotides: 7. CDR3 in amino acids: CATSRDGLAGFSEQYF. CDR3 DNA: TGTGCCACCAGCAGAGACGGACTAGCGGGCTTTTCCGAGCAGTACTTC.

This clonotype was seen a few times. J is TRBJ2-7 and V is TRBV6-1, with 7 bases lining up with TRBD1. Germline V gives CDR1 MNHNS, CDR2 SASEGT. Trimming cost V 6 bases and J 3 bases; bases outside gene matches: 8. The CDR3 contains 14 residues. CDR3 coding DNA: TGTGCCAGCAGGAGCCCCGGGACAGACTACGAGCAGTACGTC. It is translated as CASRSPGTDYEQYV.

This clonotype occurred many times. The chain employs TRBV5-1 and TRBJ2-1; 7 nucleotides match TRBD1. V was pared by 3 bases and J by 6 bases, with 6 bases of the junction left unmatched. This CDR3 has 14 amino acids. CDR1 SGHRS and CDR2 YFSETQ come from the germline V gene. The CDR3 here is CASSSGTAINEQFF. CDR3 in DNA: TGCGCCAGCAGCTCCGGGACAGCTATCAATGAGCAGTTCTTC.

V usage is TRBV11-2 and J usage is TRBJ2-1, with TRBD1 matching 7 bases. V lost 5 bases, J lost 2 bases, and 12 bases stayed unmatched. Germline lookup yields CDR1 SGHAT and CDR2 FQNNGV. The length of the CDR3 is 17 residues. DNA of the CDR3: TGTGCCAGCAGCATCCCCTTCCAGGGGGTTCCCTACAATGAGCAGTTCTTC. Translation: CASSIPFQGVPYNEQFF.

This clonotype showed up many times. The chain recombines TRBV5-1 with TRBJ2-5; 11 bases map to TRBD1. The CDR3 totals 14 residues. Trimming at V came to 7 bases and at J to 4 bases, leaving 6 bases not matched to a gene. Germline loops: CDR1 SGHRS, CDR2 YFSETQ. CDR3 protein: CASRTGTGGETQYF. Written as DNA, the CDR3 is TGCGCCAGCCGGACCGGGACAGGGGGAGAGACCCAGTACTTC.

The table lists this clonotype with a few counts. This rearrangement joins TRBV19 to TRBJ2-2, with D uncertain. CDR3 length: 15 amino acids. Germline CDR1 LNHDA, CDR2 SQIVND (reference sequence). V dropped 5 bases and J dropped 3 bases, with 13 bases sitting between them. This CDR3 is CASSYGPEYTGELFF. Here the CDR3 DNA reads TGTGCCAGTAGTTACGGACCGGAATACACCGGGGAGCTGTTTTTT.

Ten or more counts support this clonotype. V and J are TRBV5-1 and TRBJ1-2; the D gene is possibly TRBD1 (5 bases). The CDR3 consists of 14 residues. Germline assignment: CDR1 SGHRS and CDR2 YFSETQ. V lost 2 bases to trimming and J lost 8 bases, with 16 bases between them. This chain's CDR3 is CASSLEGNGLGYTF. For the CDR3, the DNA is TGCGCCAGCAGCTTAGAGGGGAACGGCCTGGGCTACACCTTC.

This clonotype has a count of ten or more. This chain joins TRBV12-3 or TRBV12-4 and TRBJ1-1; a weak D match, TRBD1 (5 bases). The germline V and J ends were trimmed by 3 bases and 0 bases, with 11 bases remaining between them. This CDR3 is built from 15 residues. CDR3 residues: CASSLRGSMNTEAFF. The CDR3 nucleotides read TGTGCCAGCAGTTTGAGGGGATCGATGAACACTGAAGCTTTCTTT.

In its sample, this clonotype was seen many times. CDR3 nucleotides: TGTGCCAGCAGCTTAACGGCAGGGGATTCACCCCTCCACTTT. It yields the protein CASSLTAGDSPLHF. This chain uses TRBV7-2 with TRBJ1-6, with a possible D match to TRBD1 (6 bases). The CDR3 is made up of 14 amino acids. The ends were cut back, 2 bases at V and 8 bases at J, with 10 bases in the middle. The germline gives CDR1 SGHTA, CDR2 FQGNSA. Combining the CDR3 with reference TRBV7-2 and TRBJ1-6 gives the whole variable domain GAGVSQSPSNKVTEKGKDVELRCDPISGHTALYWYRQSLGQGLEFLIYFQGNSAPDKSGLPSDRFSAERTGGSVSTLTIQRTQQEDSAVYLCASSLTAGDSPLHFGNGTRLTVT.

In this sample, this clonotype turned up a few times. This rearrangement joins TRBV11-2 to TRBJ1-2; the D gene is possibly TRBD1 (6 bases). From germline, CDR1 is SGHAT and CDR2 FQNNGV. The V end lost 4 bases, the J end lost 8 bases, and 17 bases lay between the germline ends. The CDR3 has 14 amino acids. Here the CDR3 reads CASSSRGGIVGYTF. For the CDR3, the DNA is TGTGCCAGCAGCTCCAGGGGTGGCATCGTCGGCTACACCTTC.

Worth noting for this clonotype: This may arise from a read error, as a much more abundant clone is one base away. This chain uses TRBV3-1 with TRBJ2-7, with a possible D match to TRBD2 (5 bases). The CDR3 length is 17 residues. The V gene's germline CDR1 is LGHDT and CDR2 YNNKEL (reference sequence). CDR3 sequence reads: CAGSPNVRLYDSYEQYF. The CDR3 coding sequence is TGTGCCGGCAGCCCTAACGTTCGACTATATGATTCCTACGAGCAGTACTTC.

The rearrangement links TRBV5-4 to TRBJ2-5, with TRBD2 matching over 8 bases. V dropped 2 bases and J dropped 2; count of bases not matched to a gene: 2. The CDR3 is 14 residues long. The V gene's germline CDR1 is SGHNT and CDR2 YYREEE (reference sequence). The chain's CDR3 is CASSFSGAQETQYF. For the CDR3, the DNA is TGTGCCAGCAGCTTTAGCGGGGCGCAAGAGACCCAGTACTTC.

This rearrangement joins TRBV9 to TRBJ1-6, with no clear D. Germline-derived CDR1 and CDR2 are SGDLS and YYNGEE. The ends were cut back, 3 bases at V and 0 bases at J, with 16 bases in the middle. The CDR3 has 18 residues. The CDR3 is CASSDPPGFTSYNSPLHF. The CDR3 DNA follows: TGTGCCAGCAGCGATCCACCCGGGTTTACCTCCTATAATTCACCCCTCCACTTT.

This clonotype was seen many times. The chain links TRBV2 to TRBJ2-7; the D is unclear. The CDR3 has 14 residues. V lost 4 bases to trimming and J lost 0 bases, with 10 bases between them. Germline CDR1 reads SNHLY; CDR2 reads FYNNEI. The CDR3 here is CASSVALHSYEQYF. The CDR3 DNA reads as TGTGCCAGCAGTGTGGCCCTACACTCCTACGAGCAGTACTTC.

In its sample, this clonotype was seen a few times. V gene TRBV4-1 combines with J gene TRBJ1-5, with D unclear. The CDR3 has 15 amino acids. With 4 bases removed from V and 2 bases from J, the gap between germline ends came to 12 bases. Germline values: CDR1 MGHRA, CDR2 YSYEKL. DNA of the CDR3: TGCGCCAGCAGCCCTCTGGACGGCGGCAATCAGCCCCAGCATTTT. It codes for CASSPLDGGNQPQHF.

At least ten counts were recorded for this clonotype. The CDR3 DNA sequence: TGTGCCAGCCTAGCTCGGGGGGGGCTCGCCGGGGAGCTGTTTTTT. Amino acids: CASLARGGLAGELFF. The chain is built from TRBV11-2 and TRBJ2-2, with 8 nucleotides matching TRBD2. This CDR3 spans 15 amino acids. Per germline, CDR1 SGHAT and CDR2 FQNNGV. The V gene end was trimmed by 8 bases and the J gene end by 6 bases; junction bases not matched to a gene: 11. The whole variable domain, remainder taken from reference TRBV11-2 and TRBJ2-2, is EAGVAQSPRYKIIEKRQSVAFWCNPISGHATLYWYQQILGQGPKLLIQFQNNGVVDDSQLPKDRFSAERLKGVDSTLKIQPAKLEDSAVYLCASLARGGLAGELFFGEGSRLTVL.

This clonotype has just a few counts. The chain combines TRBV7-9 with TRBJ1-2; D is uncertain. This CDR3 has 15 residues. V shed 0 bases and J shed 2 bases, with 10 bases lying between them. The germline V gene has CDR1 SEHNR and CDR2 FQNEAQ (reference sequence). CDR3 sequence: CASSLASSANYGYTF. In DNA, the CDR3 is TGTGCCAGCAGCTTAGCGTCTAGTGCCAACTATGGCTACACCTTC.

At least ten counts were recorded for this clonotype. V usage is TRBV28 and J usage is TRBJ2-2, with D perhaps TRBD2 (6 bases). The germline V gene encodes CDR1 MDHEN and CDR2 SYDVKM. The CDR3 consists of 15 residues. The V end lost 5 bases, the J end lost 6 bases, and 16 bases lay between the germline ends. The CDR3 sequence: CASSLNVGGAGELFF. CDR3 DNA: TGTGCCAGCAGTCTAAATGTGGGAGGAGCCGGGGAGCTGTTTTTT.

This clonotype was counted at least ten times. The V and J genes are TRBV6-2 or TRBV6-3 and TRBJ1-2; 7 bases are a match to TRBD1. CDR3 length equals 13 residues. Germline-derived CDR1 and CDR2 are MNHEY and SVGEGT. The trim removed 7 bases at V and 7 bases at J, leaving 9 bases unmatched. The CDR3 protein is CASNIQGVGGYTF. The CDR3 DNA reads TGTGCCAGCAACATCCAGGGGGTCGGTGGCTACACCTTC.

This clonotype was seen many times. With a much larger clone just one base away, this may be a read error. The rearrangement joins TRBV7-3 to TRBJ1-1; D gene ambiguous. The CDR3 is 13 amino acids. Germline lookup yields CDR1 SGHTA and CDR2 FQGTGA. V shed 2 bases and J shed 1 base, with 5 bases lying between them. Here the CDR3 DNA reads TGTGCCAGCAGCTTATGGCAGAACACTGAAGCTTTCTTT. Amino acid sequence: CASSLWQNTEAFF.

This clonotype was detected ten times or more. The gene calls are TRBV12-3 or TRBV12-4 and TRBJ1-3; possible D gene TRBD1, 5 bases. The CDR3 covers 15 residues. V lost 6 bases to trimming and J lost 5 bases, with 17 bases between them. In nucleotides, the CDR3 is TGTGCCAGCAGACCGATGACGACAGTTCGAAACACCATATATTTT. It yields the protein CASRPMTTVRNTIYF.

This clonotype was recorded a few times. The rearrangement links TRBV24-1 to TRBJ2-1, with D perhaps being TRBD1 or TRBD2 (5 bases each). The germline V gene has CDR1 KGHDR and CDR2 SFDVKD. The CDR3 is 18 residues long. V lost 2 bases to trimming and J lost 0 bases, with 16 bases between them. CDR3 sequence (DNA): TGTGCCACCAGTGATTCTAGACTACTAGACAGCTCCTACAATGAGCAGTTCTTC. Translating it yields CATSDSRLLDSSYNEQFF.

This clonotype was recorded many times. V gene TRBV20-1 combines with J gene TRBJ2-5, with 8 positions matching TRBD1. Germline CDR1 DFQATT, CDR2 SNEGSKA (reference sequence). This CDR3 comprises 17 residues. The trim removed 5 bases at V and 5 bases at J, leaving 19 bases unmatched. Here the CDR3 reads CSASMGTGLPSRETQYF. The CDR3 DNA is TGCAGTGCTTCCATGGGGACAGGTCTCCCATCGAGGGAGACCCAGTACTTC.

This clonotype was picked up many times. V usage is TRBV29-1 and J usage is TRBJ2-2, with TRBD2 identical over 13 bases. The CDR3 has 16 residues. Germline loops: CDR1 SQVTM, CDR2 ANQGSEA. The V segment lost 6 bases and the J segment 7 bases; nucleotides outside the gene matches: 11. CDR3 coding DNA: TGCAGCGTCCCCCTGGGGACTAGCGGGAAGGTCGGGGAGCTGTTTTTT. Translated, it gives CSVPLGTSGKVGELFF.

This clonotype appeared many times. The rearrangement links TRBV29-1 to TRBJ1-1; D gene unclear. The V gene's germline CDR1 is SQVTM and CDR2 ANQGSEA. There are 12 residues in the CDR3. The V and J ends lost 5 bases and 4 bases respectively, with 11 bases between them. The chain's CDR3 is CSVHDFSTEAFF. CDR3 nucleotide sequence: TGCAGCGTTCACGACTTTTCCACTGAAGCTTTCTTT.